Below are 9 T cell receptor beta chains sequenced from a single sample in a study of blood T cell repertoires in COVID-19. The method was immunoSEQ multiplex PCR; TCRdb's version includes in-frame clones alone and lacks a portion of them. There are some 41,000 clones in the sample; approximately 86% occur only once, and around 9.6% lies in the top ten. Sequencing was done on a sample of peripheral blood. The receptors were sampled from an elderly woman with active COVID-19.

The V call is TRBV7-9, the J call TRBJ1-2; D unclear. The germline V gene has CDR1 SEHNR and CDR2 FQNEAQ (reference sequence). CDR3 length equals 12 residues. Trimming took 10 bases from V and 3 from J, leaving 12 bases between them. CDR3 loop: CATRDTDYGYTF. Written as DNA, the CDR3 is TGTGCCACCCGTGACACTGACTATGGCTACACCTTC.

The rearrangement joins TRBV4-3 to TRBJ1-5; maybe TRBD1 (6 bases). The CDR3 consists of 15 residues. CDR1 and CDR2 (germline): LGHNA, YSLEER. Trimming stripped 1 base from V and 2 bases from J, with 9 bases between. Here the CDR3 reads CASSQATGRNQPQHF. The CDR3 nucleotides are TGCGCCAGCAGCCAAGCAACAGGGCGCAATCAGCCCCAGCATTTT.

The chain combines TRBV7-3 with TRBJ2-6, with TRBD1 matching over 7 bases. V shed 5 bases and J 0 bases; nucleotides not matched to a gene: 10. Looked up from germline, CDR1 is SGHTA and CDR2 is FQGTGA. This CDR3 is 18 amino acids long. This CDR3 is CASSLRGTANSGANVLTF. CDR3 nucleotides: TGTGCCAGCAGCCTCAGGGGGACCGCTAACTCTGGGGCCAACGTCCTGACTTTC.

This chain uses TRBV28 with TRBJ1-4; unclear D gene. Between the trimmed V and J ends, which lost 8 bases and 6 bases, there was a span of 19 bases. The length of the CDR3 is 15 residues. Germline assignment: CDR1 MDHEN and CDR2 SYDVKM. The CDR3 DNA reads as TGTGCCAGCCGAACCCGACGCCGAGAGGATGAAAAACTGTTTTTT. This translates into CASRTRRREDEKLFF.

The genes are TRBV6-6 and TRBJ2-1; D is possibly TRBD2 (5 bases). The germline V gene has CDR1 MNHNY and CDR2 SVGAGI (reference sequence). V dropped 7 bases and J dropped 6 bases, with 19 bases sitting between them. The CDR3 is 15 amino acids. This CDR3 reads CASTFGNRNLNEQFF. DNA of the CDR3: TGTGCCAGCACCTTCGGGAACCGGAACCTCAATGAGCAGTTCTTC.

The genes are TRBV4-3 and TRBJ1-2; TRBD1 matches 8 bases. CDR1 is LGHNA, CDR2 YSLEER, per germline. V lost 3 bases to trimming and J lost 7 bases; unmatched junction nucleotides: 13. The CDR3 sequence is 16 residues long. CDR3 DNA sequence: TGCGCCAGCAGCCAGGACGTCAGGGGGCGCTTGAGTGGCTACACCTTC. Encoded protein: CASSQDVRGRLSGYTF.

The chain links TRBV4-3 to TRBJ1-3; TRBD1 matches 9 bases. The CDR3 has 17 amino acids. The germline V gene has CDR1 LGHNA and CDR2 YSLEER. The ends lost 1 base at V and 3 bases at J; junction bases unmatched: 7. CDR3 protein: CASSQAWDRVGGNTIYF. In nucleotides, the CDR3 is TGCGCCAGCAGCCAAGCTTGGGACAGGGTGGGTGGAAACACCATATATTTT.

This rearrangement joins TRBV10-3 to TRBJ1-1; D may be TRBD1 (5 bases). The CDR3 covers 13 residues. V lost 3 bases and J lost 2, with 7 bases in between. Germline V gives CDR1 ENHRY, CDR2 SYGVKD. The DNA for the CDR3 is TGTGCCATCAGTGACAGGGAAAACACTGAAGCTTTCTTT. Translated: CAISDRENTEAFF.

This chain links TRBV19 with TRBJ1-5; 12 bases agree with TRBD1. Per germline, CDR1 LNHDA and CDR2 SQIVND (reference sequence). The CDR3 runs 15 residues. V gave up 4 bases and J gave up 5 bases; unmatched junction bases: 3. CDR3 nucleotide sequence: TGTGCCAGTAGTACCGGGACAGGGGGCCATCAGCCCCAGCATTTT. This translates into CASSTGTGGHQPQHF.